This TCR beta chain was profiled in a study of blood T cell repertoires in COVID-19. In assigning cohorts, the study relied on participant-reported clinical history. Symptom resolution, clearance, or two negative PCRs marked donors in Cohort 3 as recovered. In the original workflow: Estimated nucleated cell counts came from reference gene primer amplification. Clones were read by immunoSEQ multiplex PCR, and TCRdb kept only the in-frame ones, dropping some. That table supplies the V and J calls and clone size; D and trimming were determined from the DNA. Altogether a few hundred thousand clones are present, 88% being singletons, with the ten largest covering less than 5.5%. The CDR3 has 15 amino acids. Unmatched junction bases numbered 4, after V lost 0 bases and J lost 2 bases. CDR1 and CDR2 from the germline V gene are SGDLS and YYNGEE.

This sequence was found in a man aged 30 to 45 who had recovered from COVID-19. Sequencing was done on a sample of PBMCs or T cells enriched from blood (not recorded which). The chain has TRBV9 and TRBJ2-7, with TRBD2 matching 8 bases. The CDR3, as DNA: TGTGCCAGCAGCGTAGAGGCGGGGGGCACCTACGAGCAGTACTTC. Translated, it gives CASSVEAGGTYEQYF.